These T cell receptor beta chains were read from a single sample in a study of cytomegalovirus exposure and HLA in healthy donors. The table came from immunoSEQ multiplex PCR; TCRdb's copy has only in-frame clones and leaves some out. The sample has 100,000 to 150,000 clones; more than 65% are singletons. Source material: PBMCs. The source is a man aged 18 to 30 in good health and CMV-seronegative. CDR3s leave out the opening cysteine and the closing phenylalanine or tryptophan.

j_call v_call cdr3_aa
TRBJ1-5 TRBV16 ASSQSNREGYSNQPQH
TRBJ2-1 TRBV9 ASSGNRGEGNEQF
TRBJ2-7 TRBV27 ASSSPREQY
TRBJ2-5 TRBV5-1 ASSAGTSGGETQY
TRBJ1-5 TRBV7-9 SSSLQYQPQH
TRBJ1-2 TRBV5-5 ASSLGGPTYGYT
TRBJ1-2 TRBV6-1 ASSAPANYGYT
TRBJ1-6 TRBV6-5 ASSYRGDSPLH
TRBJ1-1 TRBV9 ASSVGQGGAEAF
TRBJ2-7 TRBV5-5 ASSPQGAGEQY
TRBJ1-6 TRBV7-2 ASSSEGGTNSPLH
TRBJ2-7 TRBV5-1 ASSRGTREQY
. TRBV19 ASSIRDSSYEQY
TRBJ1-2 TRBV9 ASSVITGGTGVRGYT
TRBJ2-3 TRBV7-6 ASSLSDGSTDTQY
TRBJ2-5 TRBV14 ASSSLAGVQETQY
TRBJ2-3 TRBV25-1 ASTPPLPTDTQY
TRBJ1-5 TRBV7-9 ASGAGQPQH
TRBJ1-5 TRBV7-2 ASSLVGQGGQPQH
TRBJ2-3 TRBV6-6 ASSTSGGGLTQY
TRBJ1-2 TRBV7-9 ASSSLRGAGGYT
TRBJ1-1 TRBV11-2 ASSLRTGATNTEAF
TRBJ1-1 TRBV4-2 ASSQSRGMNTEAF
TRBJ2-1 TRBV28 ASSLWGQGEF
TRBJ2-2 TRBV9 ASSVGGRAGELF
TRBJ1-1 TRBV5-6 ASSRQGPRAF
TRBJ1-1 TRBV13 ASSPWTPMNTEAF
TRBJ2-7 TRBV13 ASSLGTAGGAEQY
TRBJ2-5 TRBV7-7 ASSLGQGFQETQY
TRBJ2-1 TRBV5-1 ASSFSLGFYNEQF
TRBJ2-5 TRBV27 ASSPQGGDQY
TRBJ2-2 TRBV14 ASSRSGASTGELF
TRBJ1-6 TRBV11-2 ASSLDRRERNSPLH
TRBJ1-1 TRBV15 ATSLVGGAGTEAF
TRBJ2-3 TRBV7-2 ASSSSRLGTDTQY
TRBJ2-3 TRBV6-1 ASSEASGGALDTQY
TRBJ2-2 TRBV7-3 ASTLPGGELL
TRBJ1-2 TRBV6-4 ASRWGTGKGYGYT
TRBJ2-3 TRBV7-9 ASSLGVRADTQY
TRBJ1-2 TRBV9 ASSGAGGYGYT
TRBJ1-2 TRBV19 ASSIRGGKSYGYT
TRBJ1-2 TRBV27 ASSLSGSFKGYT
TRBJ1-5 TRBV19 ASSDSPYSNQPQH
TRBJ1-2 TRBV29-1 STKAQGSGGYT
TRBJ1-4 TRBV11-2 ASSLVFARGEKLF
TRBJ1-2 TRBV9 ASSARFGQGGGYT
TRBJ1-4 TRBV2 ASSVLGAVSEKLF
TRBJ2-7 TRBV10-3 AAGTGKSYEQY
TRBJ2-3 TRBV25-1 ASSDLGQGAPDTQY
TRBJ2-7 TRBV7-3 ASSLGTGTGYEQY
TRBJ1-1 TRBV21-1 ASSKEDRPQAMGAF
TRBJ1-1 TRBV5-1 ASSLEAGLNTEAF
TRBJ1-2 TRBV6-5 ASRSGVGYGYT
TRBJ2-7 TRBV30 AWSVKTLPYEQY
TRBJ1-4 TRBV5-4 ASSLDRGSEKLF
TRBJ2-5 TRBV7-2 ASSPNYGGSETQY
TRBJ2-1 TRBV4-2 ASSQASGRAGGRDEQF
TRBJ2-7 TRBV7-3 ASSLAGQGANEQY
TRBJ1-1 TRBV7-2 ASSLLKQGEAF
TRBJ1-3 TRBV5-4 ASSSAGTGSGNTIY